This T cell receptor beta chain was captured by sequencing in a study of blood T cell repertoires in COVID-19. The protocol was immunoSEQ multiplex PCR, while the TCRdb copy is restricted to in-frame clones and leaves out a portion. The sample holds 250,000 to 350,000 clones, around 92% seen once. The V segment lost 3 bases and the J segment 5 bases; nucleotides outside the gene matches: 9. The CDR3 is made up of 15 amino acids. Germline CDR1 and CDR2: MNHEY and SMNVEV (reference sequence). The TCR was taken from a man younger than 35 who had recovered from COVID-19. Sequencing input: peripheral blood. J is TRBJ1-1 and V is TRBV27, with TRBD1 matching 7 bases. CDR3 sequence: CASSFEGGAGTEAFF. As DNA, the CDR3 is TGTGCCAGCAGTTTCGAAGGGGGCGCAGGGACTGAAGCTTTCTTT.